The text below deals with one T cell receptor (beta chain). At one end, the junction sequence differs from germline, possibly due to a read error. This record comes from a study of CD8+ T cells in alopecia areata. Germline CDR1 and CDR2: SGHDT and YYEEEE. This CDR3 has 13 residues. The sequencing template was cDNA reverse transcribed from extracted RNA. TCRdb's table, derived via immunoSEQ multiplex PCR, lists solely in-frame clones and lacks some. This repertoire shows about 140,000 clones, more than 85% found once; its top ten account for about 12%. Treatment given: oral pan-JAK inhibitor, 5-10 mg twice daily.

The TCR sequence derives from a human donor with alopecia areata. The material sequenced was CD8+ T cells sorted from blood, taken at week 4, from a patient treated with tofacitinib. The rearrangement links TRBV5-6 to TRBJ1-1, with unresolved D. CDR3 DNA: TGTGCCAGCAGCTTGGACGGGAACCCTGAAGCTTTCTTT. The encoded protein is CASSLDGNPEAFF.